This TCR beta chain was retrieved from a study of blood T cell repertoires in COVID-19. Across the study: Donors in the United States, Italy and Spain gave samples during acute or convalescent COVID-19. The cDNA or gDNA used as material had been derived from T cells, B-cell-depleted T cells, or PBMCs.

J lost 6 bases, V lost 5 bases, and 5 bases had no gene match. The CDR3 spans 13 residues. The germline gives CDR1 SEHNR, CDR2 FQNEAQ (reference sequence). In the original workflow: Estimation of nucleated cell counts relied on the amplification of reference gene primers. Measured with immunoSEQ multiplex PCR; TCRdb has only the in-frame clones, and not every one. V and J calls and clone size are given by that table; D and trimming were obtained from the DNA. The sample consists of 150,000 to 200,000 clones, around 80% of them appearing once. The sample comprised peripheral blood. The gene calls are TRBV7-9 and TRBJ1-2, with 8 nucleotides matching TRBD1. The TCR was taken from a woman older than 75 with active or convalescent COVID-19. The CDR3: CASSRGQGNGYTF. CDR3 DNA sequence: TGTGCCAGCAGCAGAGGACAGGGTAATGGCTACACCTTC.